The clone carrying this T cell receptor (beta chain) was picked up one time. V gave up 4 bases and J gave up 4 bases; unmatched junction bases: 6. The germline gives CDR1 SGHTA, CDR2 FQGTGA. This CDR3 has 15 residues. This record belongs to a study of blood T cell repertoires in COVID-19. Overall study: The study drew acute and convalescent COVID-19 samples from the United States, Italy and Spain. T cells, B-cell-depleted T cells, or PBMCs provided the cDNA or gDNA that served as material.

How the authors handled the data: The assay estimated nucleated cells by amplifying reference gene primers. Here immunoSEQ multiplex PCR was the method, and the copy in TCRdb shows in-frame clones only, minus some. The V and J calls and the clone size are those of that table, but D and trimming were determined from the DNA. Among approximately 150,000 clones, roughly 91% were seen once, and the ten largest hold around 1.9%. This chain joins TRBV7-3 and TRBJ2-2, with TRBD2 matching 7 bases. The source of this sequence is a man aged 45-65 years who had recovered from COVID-19. Sequencing input: peripheral blood. Written as DNA, the CDR3 is TGTGCCAGCAGCTCCCGACTAGCCATCACCGGGGAGCTGTTTTTT. Translation gives CASSSRLAITGELFF.